The present T cell receptor (beta chain) was sequenced within a study of cytotoxic CD8 clonotypes in ibrutinib-treated CLL. In the study overall: Across samples, productive templates numbered 255,043 and productive rearrangements reached 75,000 to 100,000 on average. Study-level results: Clonality went higher at ibrutinib response and then dropped back toward baseline at progression.

The sample holds one count of this clone. Its antigen is unknown. Looked up from germline, CDR1 is SGHNT and CDR2 is YYREEE (reference sequence). The V and J ends lost 4 bases and 5 bases, in that order; junction bases with no gene match: 11. The CDR3 consists of 15 residues. Clones were read by immunoSEQ multiplex PCR, and TCRdb kept only the in-frame ones, dropping some. The sample yields 60,000 to 95,000 clones, over 65% seen once. The TCR comes from a human donor with chronic lymphocytic leukemia. The V and J genes are TRBV5-4 and TRBJ2-7, with TRBD1 matching over 8 bases. The source material was PBMCs, sampled after 24 months of ibrutinib treatment. CDR3 DNA: TGTGCCAGCAGCATCCAACAGGGGGTCTGGGACGAGCAGTACTTC. This sequence encodes CASSIQQGVWDEQYF.